Listed below are T cell receptor beta chains from one sample, sequenced in a study of response to subunit inactivated influenza vaccine. TCRdb re-analysed the RT-PCR reads in MiXCR, keeping a single row per CDR3 protein. The sample consists of about 540,000 distinct CDR3 sequences, around 13% of them appearing once. Specimen: PBMCs from blood, collected less than 13 days after vaccination. The receptor source for this set is a man aged 50 to 60 who received an inactivated influenza vaccine. The CDR3 runs from the conserved cysteine through the conserved F or W. Fields, in order: V gene, clone size, D gene, J gene, CDR3 DNA, CDR3 protein. D genes are given only for firm matches. Some rows mark clone size as missing; the rest say once, few, many or name a class of expanded clone.

TRBV7-6	few	NA	TRBJ2-5	TGTGCCAGCAGCCCCGGTCTAGCGAAGGAGACCCAGTACTTC	CASSPGLAKETQYF
TRBV29-1	NA	TRBD2	TRBJ2-3	TGCAGCGTTGAAAAAGCGGGGGGGCCTACAGATACGCAGTATTTT	CSVEKAGGPTDTQYF
TRBV7-9	NA	TRBD1	TRBJ2-5	TGTGCCAGCAGCCCCGGGACAGGCTTTTACCAAGAGACCCAGTACTTC	CASSPGTGFYQETQYF
TRBV7-2	few	NA	TRBJ2-7	TGTGCCAGCAGCTTAGGGGTGCGGGACTACGAGCAGTACTTC	CASSLGVRDYEQYF
TRBV18	NA	NA	TRBJ2-7	TGTGCCAGCTCTCTCACAGCGTTCGGGAGCAATGAGCAGTACTTC	CASSLTAFGSNEQYF
TRBV11-2	few	TRBD2	TRBJ2-2	TGTGCCAGCAGCTTAGATATAGGTCTAGCGGGATACACCGGGGAGCTGTTTTTT	CASSLDIGLAGYTGELFF
TRBV12-3/TRBV12-4	many	NA	TRBJ2-1	TGTGCCAGCAGTTCGGAGACTTACAATGAGCAGTTCTTC	CASSSETYNEQFF
TRBV11-1	NA	TRBD2	TRBJ2-1	TGTGCCAGCAGCCCGAGGACTAGTTGGGGAAGGGTCTCCTACAATGAGCAGTTCTTC	CASSPRTSWGRVSYNEQFF
TRBV20-1	NA	NA	TRBJ2-1	TGCAGTGCTAGAGATCTCGGCAGATCCTACAATGAGCAGTTCTTC	CSARDLGRSYNEQFF
TRBV29-1	many	NA	TRBJ2-5	TGCAGCGTTGGAAGGGCCCTCCAAGAGACCCAGTACTTC	CSVGRALQETQYF
TRBV20-1	NA	NA	TRBJ1-1	TGCAGTGTTCCCGTGGTGGGCTACAGCACTGAAGCTTTCTTT	CSVPVVGYSTEAFF
TRBV28	many	NA	TRBJ2-3	TGTGCCAGCAGTTTACCGCAGCTCACAGATACGCAGTATTTT	CASSLPQLTDTQYF
TRBV7-9	NA	NA	TRBJ1-5	TGTGCCAGCAGCTGGCAAGACAATCAGCCCCAGCATTTT	CASSWQDNQPQHF
TRBV30	few	NA	TRBJ2-3	TGTGCCTGGAGTTACAGACTCGACACAGATACGCAGTATTTT	CAWSYRLDTDTQYF
TRBV3-1	many	TRBD1	TRBJ1-1	TGTGCCAGCTCACAGGGACAGGGGAACACTGAAGCTTTCTTT	CASSQGQGNTEAFF
TRBV5-6	few	NA	TRBJ1-1	TGTGCCAGCAGCACGACAGTTGCTCTCAGCGAAGCTTTCTTT	CASSTTVALSEAFF
TRBV12-3/TRBV12-4	NA	TRBD1	TRBJ2-7	TGTGCCAGCAGTTTGACAGGGGGCTTCAGAAGCTCCTACGAGCAGTACTTC	CASSLTGGFRSSYEQYF
TRBV29-1	NA	NA	TRBJ2-1	TGCAGCGTTGCTGGACAGACTTACAATGAGCAGTTCTTC	CSVAGQTYNEQFF
TRBV2	NA	NA	TRBJ1-1	TGTGCCAGCAGAAGGGAGGGGAAGAACACTGAAGCTTTCTTT	CASRREGKNTEAFF
TRBV20-1	few	NA	TRBJ2-2	TGCAGTGCACGGGAGCGTGGGGAGCTGTTTTTT	CSARERGELFF
TRBV6-2/TRBV6-3	few	NA	TRBJ2-1	TGTGCCAGCACCGACTTTGACTCCTACAATGAGCAGTTCTTC	CASTDFDSYNEQFF
TRBV2	few	TRBD2	TRBJ2-5	TGTGCCAGCAGTGATCCTAGCGGAGAGACCCAGTACTTC	CASSDPSGETQYF
TRBV6-5	few	NA	TRBJ1-3	TGTGCCAGCAGTTACTCTGGGACTGGAAACACCATATATTTT	CASSYSGTGNTIYF
TRBV4-2	NA	TRBD1	TRBJ2-2	TGTGCCAGCAGCCAAGGGTCCGGGACAGGCGGTACCGGGGAGCTGTTTTTT	CASSQGSGTGGTGELFF
TRBV18	many	TRBD2	TRBJ2-2	TGTGCCAGCTCGGCGACGGCGGGAGTTTGGGACACCGGGGAGCTGTTTTTT	CASSATAGVWDTGELFF
TRBV7-3	NA	TRBD2	TRBJ2-1	TGTGCCAGCAGCTCTCTAGCGGACTACTACAATGAGCAGTTCTTC	CASSSLADYYNEQFF
TRBV12-3/TRBV12-4	many	NA	TRBJ2-1	TGTGCCAGCAGTTTAGAAGGACCGAGAGCCTACAATGAGCAGTTCTTC	CASSLEGPRAYNEQFF
TRBV24-1	few	NA	TRBJ2-3	TGTGCCACCAGTGATTTTCCAGGACTGGGTCCAAGCACAGATACGCAGTATTTT	CATSDFPGLGPSTDTQYF
TRBV3-1	NA	TRBD2	TRBJ2-5	TGTGCCAGCAGCCAAGTATTGACTAGCGGGAAAGAGACCCAGTACTTC	CASSQVLTSGKETQYF
TRBV2	NA	NA	TRBJ2-7	TGTGCCAGCAGTGAAACTAGCCGTAACTGGTACTTC	CASSETSRNWYF
TRBV24-1	NA	TRBD2	TRBJ2-7	TGTGCCACCAGTGATACCGGGACGGGGGGCTACGAGCAGTACTTC	CATSDTGTGGYEQYF
TRBV6-1	few	TRBD2	TRBJ2-2	TGTGCCAGCAGAAGACTAGCGGGAGGAACCGGGGAGCTGTTTTTT	CASRRLAGGTGELFF
TRBV3-1	NA	NA	TRBJ2-2	TGTGCCAGCAGCCAACGGTCGACAGGTGGCCACCGGGAGCTGTTTTTT	CASSQRSTGGHRELFF
TRBV7-2	NA	NA	TRBJ2-7	TGTGCCAGCAGCTCCCGTCTGGGTTCCTACGAGCAGTACTTC	CASSSRLGSYEQYF
TRBV7-2	few	TRBD2	TRBJ2-1	TGTGCCAGCAGCGAATTGACTAGCGGGAGAACGTTCTTC	CASSELTSGRTFF
TRBV20-1	few	NA	TRBJ2-1	TGCAGTGCTAGAGATACTAGCAGAAACCCTCCCTCCTACAATGAGCAGTTCTTC	CSARDTSRNPPSYNEQFF
TRBV7-9	many	NA	TRBJ1-4	TGTGCCAGCAGTCTAAACCCGGGAGTAAATGAAAAACTGTTTTTT	CASSLNPGVNEKLFF
TRBV15	NA	TRBD2	TRBJ2-5	TGTGCCACCAGCAGAGATCCAGCGGGAGGGCAAGAGACCCAGTACTTC	CATSRDPAGGQETQYF
TRBV7-9	NA	NA	TRBJ1-1	TGTGCCAGCAGCTTAACGCAGGCGAACACTGAAGCTTTCTTT	CASSLTQANTEAFF
TRBV6-5	few	TRBD2	TRBJ2-2	TGTGCCAGCAGTTACTCAAGGCGGGGGTCCACCGGGGAGCTGTTTTTT	CASSYSRRGSTGELFF
TRBV7-6	NA	NA	TRBJ2-1	TGTGCCAGCAGCAAACACCGAGCCTACAATGAGCAGTTCTTC	CASSKHRAYNEQFF
TRBV5-1	few	TRBD1	TRBJ2-3	TGCGCCAGCAGCTTGGGACAGGGGACCTCTAGCACAGATACGCAGTATTTT	CASSLGQGTSSTDTQYF
TRBV11-2	few	TRBD1	TRBJ2-3	TGTGCCAGCAGCTTAGCCCAGGGGGTCGGTACGCAGTATTTT	CASSLAQGVGTQYF
TRBV21-1	few	NA	TRBJ1-1	TGTGCCAGCAGCAAAGAAGTAGACAGGGAATCATCGAACACTGAAGCTTTCTTT	CASSKEVDRESSNTEAFF
TRBV7-8	many	NA	TRBJ2-7	TGTGCCAGCAGCTTCGGACTCTCTTTTGAGTACGAGCAGTACTTC	CASSFGLSFEYEQYF
TRBV27	few	TRBD2	TRBJ2-7	TGTGCCAGCAGTTTATCCCCTAGCGGGAGCTCCTACGAGCAGTACTTC	CASSLSPSGSSYEQYF
TRBV5-1	NA	NA	TRBJ1-5	TGCGCCGGCAGCTTGGGAGCGGGACAGCCCCAGCATTTT	CAGSLGAGQPQHF
TRBV7-9	NA	TRBD2	TRBJ2-2	TGTGCCAGCAGCTTACTTAGCGGGAGTGGTACCGGGGAGCTGTTTTTT	CASSLLSGSGTGELFF
TRBV12-3/TRBV12-4	NA	TRBD2	TRBJ2-3	TGTGCCAGCAGTATCAGACTAGCGACAGATACGCAGTATTTT	CASSIRLATDTQYF
TRBV15	NA	TRBD2	TRBJ2-3	TGTGCCACCAGCAGGGGACTAGCAGCTAGCACAGATACGCAGTATTTT	CATSRGLAASTDTQYF
TRBV7-9	few	NA	TRBJ1-1	TGTGCCAGCAGCCTAGTGCAGGGCCCCACTGAAGCTTTCTTT	CASSLVQGPTEAFF
TRBV27	NA	TRBD2	TRBJ2-3	TGTGCCAGCAGAAGGGGACTAGCGGGGGATACGCAGTATTTT	CASRRGLAGDTQYF